This T cell receptor beta chain was retrieved from a study of CD8 T cells in ankylosing spondylitis. Points from the study as a whole: Peripheral blood held disease-linked clones only at relatively low frequency, and these were CD8+. Seven to nine highly homologous variants made up a TCR beta motif, and this motif appeared characteristic of ankylosing spondylitis blood. Several of the motif variants were reported before in synovial fluid and blood from reactive arthritis. Reportedly, significant enrichment of disease-linked clones occurred in matched ankylosing spondylitis synovial fluid.

V was trimmed by 6 bases and J by 3 bases, leaving 6 bases between them. CDR3 size: 12 residues. Details on this clonotype: Its target is unknown.

TCR beta libraries were made by quantitative 5'-RACE with molecular barcodes. One entry per CDR3 protein results from TCRdb running MiXCR on the 5' RACE reads. The sample consists of a few hundred thousand distinct CDR3 sequences, about an eighth of them appearing once. The origin of this receptor is a male donor with ankylosing spondylitis. The sequenced sample was blood, either unsorted or a sorted T cell fraction (not recorded which). This rearrangement joins TRBV12-3 or TRBV12-4 to TRBJ1-3; D is possibly TRBD1 (5 bases). DNA for the CDR3: TGTGCCAGCAGCGGGGGTGGAAACACCATATATTTT. It specifies CASSGGGNTIYF.